A single sample is the source of the 23 T cell receptor beta chains below, sequenced in a study of cytomegalovirus exposure and HLA in healthy donors. The protocol was immunoSEQ multiplex PCR, while the TCRdb copy is restricted to in-frame clones and leaves out a portion. The sample has a few hundred thousand clones, roughly 90% seen once. The sequenced material came from PBMCs. All receptors derive from a man aged 30-40 years in good health and CMV-seronegative.

The sample holds a few counts of this clone. The chain has TRBV4-1 and TRBJ2-2; tentative D call: TRBD2 (6 bases). Germline V gene sequence: CDR1 MGHRA, CDR2 YSYEKL. CDR3 length equals 13 residues. Deletions cut 6 bases from V and 4 bases from J, with 9 bases between. The CDR3 protein is CASSGGTTGELFF. The CDR3 DNA is TGCGCCAGCAGTGGGGGGACCACCGGGGAGCTGTTTTTT.

Note on this clone: Other DNA sequences of this sample code for an identical CDR3. J is TRBJ1-2 and V is TRBV10-3, with 7 bases that match TRBD1. The trim removed 5 bases at V and 1 base at J, leaving 1 base unmatched. This CDR3 is 13 amino acids long. CDR1 is ENHRY, CDR2 SYGVKD, per germline. The CDR3 bases are TGTGCCATCAGTCGACAGGGTAACTATGGCTACACCTTC. Translated, it gives CAISRQGNYGYTF.

This chain joins TRBV7-9 and TRBJ1-3, with 8 bases aligning to TRBD1. Per germline, CDR1 SEHNR and CDR2 FQNEAQ (reference sequence). V shed 5 bases and J 3 bases; nucleotides not matched to a gene: 6. This CDR3 has 15 amino acids. Written as DNA, the CDR3 is TGTGCCAGCAGCCCGCAAGGACAGGGTGGAAACACCATATATTTT. It codes for CASSPQGQGGNTIYF.

The chain joins TRBV4-2 to TRBJ1-3; D remains ambiguous. V lost 1 base and J 0 bases, leaving 10 bases between the germline ends. The CDR3 has 16 amino acids. CDR1 and CDR2 (germline): LGHNA, YNFKEQ. For the CDR3, the DNA is TGTGCCAGCAGCCAAGTTTCCCCCCACTCTGGAAACACCATATATTTT. Translating gives CASSQVSPHSGNTIYF.

V and J are TRBV5-1 and TRBJ1-1; D call uncertain. This CDR3 comprises 13 residues. Germline CDR1 is SGHRS and CDR2 is YFSETQ. Deletions cut 5 bases from V and 5 bases from J, with 13 bases between. The chain's CDR3 is CASRFAGGTEAFF. As DNA, the CDR3 is TGCGCCAGCAGGTTTGCGGGAGGGACTGAAGCTTTCTTT. The full variable domain, with the rest looked up from reference TRBV5-1 and TRBJ1-1, is KAGVTQTPRYLIKTRGQQVTLSCSPISGHRSVSWYQQTPGQGLQFLFEYFSETQRNKGNFPGRFSGRQFSNSRSEMNVSTLELGDSALYLCASRFAGGTEAFFGQGTRLTVV.

The chain carries TRBV30 and TRBJ1-1; tentatively, D is TRBD1 (5 bases). V was cut by 0 bases and J by 5 bases, with 10 bases left in between. The CDR3 runs to 13 residues. The germline CDR1 and CDR2 sequences are GTSNPN and SVGIG (reference sequence). CDR3 loop: CAWSVLKGTEAFF. CDR3 bases: TGTGCCTGGAGTGTACTGAAGGGGACTGAAGCTTTCTTT.

V gene TRBV6-6 combines with J gene TRBJ1-5; a weak D match, TRBD1 (5 bases). Germline lookup yields CDR1 MNHNY and CDR2 SVGAGI (reference sequence). The CDR3 length is 16 residues. V was cut by 0 bases and J by 2 bases, with 11 bases left in between. CDR3 amino acids: CASSYSRGEGNQPQHF. The CDR3 nucleotides are TGTGCCAGCAGTTACTCGAGAGGGGAGGGCAATCAGCCCCAGCATTTT.

This clone was recorded only once. The V and J genes are TRBV27 and TRBJ2-3; 8 nucleotides line up with TRBD1. J gave up 2 bases and V 8 bases, and 6 bases lay outside the gene matches. The germline V gene encodes CDR1 MNHEY and CDR2 SMNVEV (reference sequence). The CDR3 is made up of 14 amino acids. CDR3 nucleotides: TGTGCCAGCCGAGGGACAGGCCCCACAGATACGCAGTATTTT. Protein product: CASRGTGPTDTQYF.

The chain employs TRBV19 and TRBJ1-6, with 7 bases aligning to TRBD1. The CDR3 spans 15 residues. With 4 bases clipped from V and 14 bases from J, the junction kept 14 bases outside the gene matches. The germline V gene has CDR1 LNHDA and CDR2 SQIVND (reference sequence). CDR3: CASSTTPSGTVTLHF. Here the CDR3 DNA reads TGTGCCAGTAGTACAACGCCTTCGGGGACAGTGACCCTCCACTTT.

This sequence joins TRBV7-2 and TRBJ1-4; 7 bases agree with TRBD1. The CDR3 runs 15 residues. Germline CDR1 SGHTA, CDR2 FQGNSA. V lost 6 bases, J lost 8 bases, and 12 bases stayed unmatched. CDR3 region: CASREDRSLEEKLFF. Here the CDR3 DNA reads TGTGCCAGCAGGGAGGACAGGTCCCTCGAAGAAAAACTGTTTTTT.

This chain links TRBV7-8 with TRBJ2-3; tentatively, D is TRBD2 (6 bases). The CDR3 loop spans 16 amino acids. Germline values: CDR1 SGHVS, CDR2 FQNEAQ. Trimming removed 2 bases from V and 0 bases from J, with 12 bases in between. The DNA for the CDR3 is TGTGCCAGCAGCTTATACGGGGGACCCAGCACAGATACGCAGTATTTT. Translation: CASSLYGGPSTDTQYF.

This clone was found a few times. Mismatch with germline at one junction end may stem from a read error. The chain employs TRBV18 and TRBJ2-7; D might be TRBD2 (5 bases). Germline V gene sequence: CDR1 KGHSH, CDR2 LQKENI. The CDR3 runs to 8 residues. CDR3 sequence: CASSRGDF. CDR3 DNA: TGTGCCAGCTCACGGGGAGATTTC. Looking up the rest from reference TRBV18 and TRBJ2-7 gives the full variable domain: NAGVMQNPRHLVRRRGQEARLRCSPMKGHSHVYWYRQLPEEGLKFMVYLQKENIIDESGMPKERFSAEFPKEGPSILRIQQVVRGDSAAYFCASSRGDFGPGTRLTVT.

V gene TRBV2 combines with J gene TRBJ2-1, with TRBD2 identical over 8 bases. Unmatched junction bases numbered 4, after V lost 1 base and J lost 2 bases. The germline gives CDR1 SNHLY, CDR2 FYNNEI. This CDR3 is built from 16 residues. In DNA, the CDR3 is TGTGCCAGCAGTGAAGTAGTCGGGGGGGCCTACAATGAGCAGTTCTTC. This sequence encodes CASSEVVGGAYNEQFF.

This chain connects TRBV7-9 to TRBJ1-1; TRBD1 aligns across 9 bases. Losses at the gene ends were 3 bases for V and 4 bases for J; bases not matched to a gene: 6. Germline V lookup: CDR1 SEHNR, CDR2 FQNEAQ (reference sequence). The CDR3 contains 15 residues. CDR3 bases: TGTGCCAGCAGCTTGCCTAAGACAGGGGGCACTGAAGCTTTCTTT. Amino acids: CASSLPKTGGTEAFF.

This clone was observed a handful of times. The chain recombines TRBV6-5 with TRBJ1-6, with D uncertain. The germline CDR1 and CDR2 sequences are MNHEY and SVGAGI. The CDR3 extends over 15 amino acids. Trimming stripped 0 bases from V and 7 bases from J, with 10 bases between. CDR3 amino acids: CASSYSNQVNSPLHF. CDR3 bases: TGTGCCAGCAGTTACTCGAACCAGGTCAATTCACCCCTCCACTTT.

This chain links TRBV5-6 with TRBJ2-5, with TRBD2 matching 8 bases. Unmatched junction bases numbered 12, after V lost 4 bases and J lost 4 bases. This CDR3 region has 16 residues. Germline V gene data show CDR1 as SGHDT and CDR2 as YYEEEE. The CDR3 sequence is CASSHEAGDWGETQYF. CDR3 coding DNA: TGTGCCAGCAGCCACGAAGCGGGGGATTGGGGAGAGACCCAGTACTTC.

The gene calls are TRBV2 and TRBJ1-5; tentatively, D is TRBD1 (5 bases). Germline V gives CDR1 SNHLY, CDR2 FYNNEI. V was shortened by 8 bases and J by 4 bases, with 15 bases between the two germline ends. CDR3 length: 14 residues. Here the CDR3 reads CASESPGLNQPQHF. The CDR3 region has the DNA TGTGCCAGCGAGTCCCCGGGACTAAATCAGCCCCAGCATTTT.

The chain carries TRBV27 and TRBJ1-1; no firm D call. The germline CDR1 and CDR2 sequences are MNHEY and SMNVEV (reference sequence). The CDR3 is made up of 14 amino acids. V was pared by 5 bases and J by 3 bases, with 13 bases between. CDR3 sequence: CASSVEGVYTEAFF. For the CDR3, the DNA is TGTGCCAGCAGTGTAGAGGGAGTCTACACTGAAGCTTTCTTT.

The V gene is TRBV29-1, the J gene TRBJ1-1; TRBD1 matches 7 bases. This CDR3 contains 12 residues. Germline V gene sequence: CDR1 SQVTM, CDR2 ANQGSEA. The V and J ends lost 5 bases and 5 bases, in that order; junction bases with no gene match: 5. The CDR3 loop is CSVQGVGTEAFF. CDR3 nucleotide sequence: TGCAGCGTTCAGGGGGTGGGGACTGAAGCTTTCTTT. Based on the CDR3 plus reference TRBV29-1 and TRBJ1-1, the full variable domain is SAVISQKPSRDICQRGTSLTIQCQVDSQVTMMFWYRQQPGQSLTLIATANQGSEATYESGFVIDKFPISRPNLTFSTLTVSNMSPEDSSIYLCSVQGVGTEAFFGQGTRLTVV.

The rearrangement links TRBV7-9 to TRBJ2-7; 7 nucleotides line up with TRBD1. CDR1 SEHNR and CDR2 FQNEAQ come from the germline V gene (reference sequence). CDR3 length: 15 residues. V gave up 5 bases and J gave up 4 bases; unmatched junction bases: 11. CDR3 protein: CASSLHNLQGYEQYF. The DNA for the CDR3 is TGTGCCAGCAGCCTCCATAATTTACAGGGGTACGAGCAGTACTTC.

This sequence joins TRBV10-3 and TRBJ2-7, with TRBD1 matching 8 bases. The CDR3 extends over 14 amino acids. Trimming took 8 bases from V and 1 from J; bases not matched to a gene: 7. Germline V gene lookup returns CDR1 ENHRY and CDR2 SYGVKD. The CDR3 DNA is TGTGCCATCCGTGGGACAGGCACGTCCTACGAGCAGTACTTC. Protein: CAIRGTGTSYEQYF.

The chain recombines TRBV15 with TRBJ2-7; no definite D call. This CDR3 region has 14 residues. CDR1 is LNHNV and CDR2 is YYDKDF in the germline V gene (reference sequence). V was shortened by 0 bases and J by 4 bases, with 10 bases between the two germline ends. CDR3: CATSREAASYEQYF. In nucleotides, the CDR3 is TGTGCCACCAGCAGAGAGGCCGCCTCATACGAGCAGTACTTC.

The V and J genes are TRBV7-9 and TRBJ1-1; no clear D gene. V was cut by 5 bases and J by 5 bases, with 15 bases left in between. The CDR3 spans 14 residues. Looked up from germline, CDR1 is SEHNR and CDR2 is FQNEAQ (reference sequence). For the CDR3, the DNA is TGTGCCAGCAGCCCCGAGCGGTGGGTGACTGAAGCTTTCTTT. This sequence encodes CASSPERWVTEAFF.